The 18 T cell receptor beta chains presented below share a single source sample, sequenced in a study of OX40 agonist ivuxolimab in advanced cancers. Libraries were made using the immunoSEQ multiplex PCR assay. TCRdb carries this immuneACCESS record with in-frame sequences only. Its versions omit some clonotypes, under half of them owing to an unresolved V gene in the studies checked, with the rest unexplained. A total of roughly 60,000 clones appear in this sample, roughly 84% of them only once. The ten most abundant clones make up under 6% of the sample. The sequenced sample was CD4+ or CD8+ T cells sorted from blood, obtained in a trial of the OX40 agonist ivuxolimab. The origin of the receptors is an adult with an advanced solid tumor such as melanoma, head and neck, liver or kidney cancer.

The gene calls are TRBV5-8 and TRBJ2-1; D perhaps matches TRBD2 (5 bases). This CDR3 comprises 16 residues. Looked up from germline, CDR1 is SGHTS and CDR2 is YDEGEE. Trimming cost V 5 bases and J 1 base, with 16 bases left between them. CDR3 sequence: CASSTNSGKSYNEQFF. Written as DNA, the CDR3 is TGTGCCAGCAGTACAAACAGCGGAAAGTCCTACAATGAGCAGTTCTTC.

The CDR3 DNA reads as TGTGCCAGCAGTCCCCAGTGGCCCAATTCACCCCTCCACTTT. It specifies CASSPQWPNSPLHF. The chain uses TRBV27 and TRBJ1-6; D unclear. CDR3 length: 14 residues. Germline CDR1 MNHEY, CDR2 SMNVEV (reference sequence). V gave up 5 bases and J gave up 7 bases, with 12 bases separating them.

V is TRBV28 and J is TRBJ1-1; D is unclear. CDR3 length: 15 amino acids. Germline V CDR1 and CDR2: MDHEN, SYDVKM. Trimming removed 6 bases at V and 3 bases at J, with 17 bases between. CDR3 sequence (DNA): TGTGCCAGCAGCGAAGGCCCCTCGAGGCACACTGAAGCTTTCTTT. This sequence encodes CASSEGPSRHTEAFF. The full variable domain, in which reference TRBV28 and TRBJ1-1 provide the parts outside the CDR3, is DVKVTQSSRYLVKRTGEKVFLECVQDMDHENMFWYRQDPGLGLRLIYFSYDVKMKEKGDIPEGYSVSREKKERFSLILESASTNQTSMYLCASSEGPSRHTEAFFGQGTRLTVV.

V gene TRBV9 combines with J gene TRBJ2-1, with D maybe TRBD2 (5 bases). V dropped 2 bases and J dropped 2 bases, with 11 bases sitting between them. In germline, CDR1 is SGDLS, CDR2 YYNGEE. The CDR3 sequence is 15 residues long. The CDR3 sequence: CASSVESGTYNEQFF. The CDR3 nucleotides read TGTGCCAGCAGCGTGGAATCCGGGACCTACAATGAGCAGTTCTTC.

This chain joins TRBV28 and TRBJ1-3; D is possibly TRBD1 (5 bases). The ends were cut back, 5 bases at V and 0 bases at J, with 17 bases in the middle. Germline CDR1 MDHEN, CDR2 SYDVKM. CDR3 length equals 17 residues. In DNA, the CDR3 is TGTGCCAGCAGTCCCCCGACAGTGACTAGCTCTGGAAACACCATATATTTT. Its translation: CASSPPTVTSSGNTIYF.

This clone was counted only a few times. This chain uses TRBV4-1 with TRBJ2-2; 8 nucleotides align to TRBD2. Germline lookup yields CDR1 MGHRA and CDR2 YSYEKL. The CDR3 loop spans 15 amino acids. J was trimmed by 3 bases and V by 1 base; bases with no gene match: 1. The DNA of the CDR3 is TGCGCCAGCAGCCAAGCACTAGCGGACACCGGGGAGCTGTTTTTT. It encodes CASSQALADTGELFF.

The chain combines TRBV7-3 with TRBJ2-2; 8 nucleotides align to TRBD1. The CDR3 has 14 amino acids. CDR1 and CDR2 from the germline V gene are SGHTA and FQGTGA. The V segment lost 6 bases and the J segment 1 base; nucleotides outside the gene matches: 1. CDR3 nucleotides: TGTGCCAGCAGTGGACAGGGGAACACCGGGGAGCTGTTTTTT. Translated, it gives CASSGQGNTGELFF.

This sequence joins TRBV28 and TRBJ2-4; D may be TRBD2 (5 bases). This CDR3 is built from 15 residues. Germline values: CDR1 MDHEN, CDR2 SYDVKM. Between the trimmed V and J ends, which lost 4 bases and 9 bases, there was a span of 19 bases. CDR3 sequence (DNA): TGTGCCAGCAGTTCTGCCGCACGGGCCGCGGGCATTCAGTACTTC. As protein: CASSSAARAAGIQYF.

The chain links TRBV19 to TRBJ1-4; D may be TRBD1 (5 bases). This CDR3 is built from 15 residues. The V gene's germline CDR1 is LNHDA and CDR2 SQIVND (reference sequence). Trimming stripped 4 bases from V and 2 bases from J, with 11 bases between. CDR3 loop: CASSNRGVTNEKLFF. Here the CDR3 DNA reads TGTGCCAGTAGTAATCGAGGGGTCACTAATGAAAAACTGTTTTTT.

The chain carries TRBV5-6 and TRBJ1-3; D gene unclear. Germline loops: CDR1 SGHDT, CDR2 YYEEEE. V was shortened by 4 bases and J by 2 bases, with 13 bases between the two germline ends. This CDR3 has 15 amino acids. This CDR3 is CASSPIPGAGNTIYF. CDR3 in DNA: TGTGCCAGCAGCCCTATACCCGGAGCTGGAAACACCATATATTTT.

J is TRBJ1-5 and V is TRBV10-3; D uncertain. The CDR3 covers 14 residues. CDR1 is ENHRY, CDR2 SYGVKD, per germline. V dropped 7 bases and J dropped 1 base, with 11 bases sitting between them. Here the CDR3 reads CAIKEDGSNQPQHF. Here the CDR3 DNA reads TGTGCCATCAAAGAGGACGGGAGCAATCAGCCCCAGCATTTT.

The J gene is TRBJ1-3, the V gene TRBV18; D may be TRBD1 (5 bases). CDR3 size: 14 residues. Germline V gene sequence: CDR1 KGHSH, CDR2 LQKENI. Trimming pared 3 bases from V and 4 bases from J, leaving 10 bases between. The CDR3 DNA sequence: TGTGCCAGCTCACCTCAGGGAGCCGGAAACACCATATATTTT. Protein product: CASSPQGAGNTIYF.

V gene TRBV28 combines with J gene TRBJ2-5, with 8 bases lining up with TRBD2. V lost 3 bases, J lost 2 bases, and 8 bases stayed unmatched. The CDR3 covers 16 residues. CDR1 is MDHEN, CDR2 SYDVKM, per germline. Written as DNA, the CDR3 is TGTGCCAGCAGTTTTTTGACTGGCGGGGGGCAAGAGACCCAGTACTTC. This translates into CASSFLTGGGQETQYF.

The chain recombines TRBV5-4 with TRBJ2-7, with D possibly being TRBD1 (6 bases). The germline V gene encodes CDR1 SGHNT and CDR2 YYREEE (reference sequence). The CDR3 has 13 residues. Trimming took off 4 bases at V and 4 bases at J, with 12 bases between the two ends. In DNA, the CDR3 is TGTGCCAGCAGCCGCCGGGACACTTACGAGCAGTACTTC. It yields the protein CASSRRDTYEQYF.

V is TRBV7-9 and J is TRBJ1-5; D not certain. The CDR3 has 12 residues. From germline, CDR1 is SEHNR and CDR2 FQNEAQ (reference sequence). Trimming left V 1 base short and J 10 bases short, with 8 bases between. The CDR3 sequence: CASSLGELPQHF. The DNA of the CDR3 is TGTGCCAGCAGCTTAGGCGAACTACCCCAGCATTTT.

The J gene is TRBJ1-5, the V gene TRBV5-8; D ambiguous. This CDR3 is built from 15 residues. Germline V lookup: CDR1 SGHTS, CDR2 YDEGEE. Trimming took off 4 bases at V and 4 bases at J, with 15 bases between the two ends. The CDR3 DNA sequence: TGTGCCAGCAGCCCTGCACAGAGCTGGAATCAGCCCCAGCATTTT. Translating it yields CASSPAQSWNQPQHF.

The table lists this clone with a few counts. Here the CDR3 DNA reads TGTGCCAGCAGCGTGAGAAGAGGCAATTCACCCCTCCACTTT. It translates to CASSVRRGNSPLHF. The V gene is TRBV9, the J gene TRBJ1-6, with no clear D. CDR1 and CDR2 from the germline V gene are SGDLS and YYNGEE. The CDR3 covers 14 residues. Trimming stripped 2 bases from V and 7 bases from J, with 10 bases between.

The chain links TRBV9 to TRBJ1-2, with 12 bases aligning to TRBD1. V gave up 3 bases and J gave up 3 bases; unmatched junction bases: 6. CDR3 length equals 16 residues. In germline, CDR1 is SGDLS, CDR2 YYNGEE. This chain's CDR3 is CASSAGTGGVHYGYTF. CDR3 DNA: TGTGCCAGCAGCGCCGGGACAGGGGGCGTCCACTATGGCTACACCTTC.